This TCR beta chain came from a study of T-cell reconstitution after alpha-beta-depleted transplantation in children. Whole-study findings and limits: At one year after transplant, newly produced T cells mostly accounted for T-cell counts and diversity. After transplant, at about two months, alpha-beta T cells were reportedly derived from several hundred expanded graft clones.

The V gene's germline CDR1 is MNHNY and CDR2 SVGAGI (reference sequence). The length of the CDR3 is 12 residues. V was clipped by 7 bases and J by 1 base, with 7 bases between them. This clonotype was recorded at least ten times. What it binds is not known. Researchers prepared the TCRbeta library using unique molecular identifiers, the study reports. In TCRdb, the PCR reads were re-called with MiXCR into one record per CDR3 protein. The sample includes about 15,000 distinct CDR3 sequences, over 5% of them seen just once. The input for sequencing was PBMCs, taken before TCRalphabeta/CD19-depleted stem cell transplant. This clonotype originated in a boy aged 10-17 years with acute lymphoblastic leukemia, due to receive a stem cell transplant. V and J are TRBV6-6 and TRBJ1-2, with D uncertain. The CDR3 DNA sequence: TGTGCCAGCATGAGGGATAACTATGGCTACACCTTC. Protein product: CASMRDNYGYTF.